The clone carrying this T cell receptor (beta chain) was counted between two and nine times. Its antigen is not identified. The record originates from a study of human T cells and chemical hapten exposure. Overall study context: Patients had diphenylcyclopropenone applied to the scalp weekly throughout the approximately 22-week study. Study observations and caveats: Sensitizing with DPC caused no change in TCRs above 1 in 1000 frequency.

TCRdb re-derived calls from the RACE reads in MiXCR, one entry per CDR3 protein. The top ten clones hold about 1.4% of a sample with around 120,000 distinct CDR3 sequences, about 12% of them seen once. Looked up from germline, CDR1 is MDHEN and CDR2 is SYDVKM. The CDR3 spans 15 residues. V lost 8 bases to trimming and J lost 4 bases, with 15 bases between them. Time point given: patch test 1, 2 weeks after DPC sensitization. Described treatment: therapeutic diphenylcyclopropenone sensitization with weekly scalp DPC. The V gene is TRBV28, the J gene TRBJ1-6; D unclear. The material was whole blood, obtained in connection with sensitization to the hapten diphenylcyclopropenone (DPC). The receptor was isolated from a woman aged 45-65 years with alopecia areata. Some clones in this sample may be carry-over from other donors' samples. The CDR3 here is CASGERSGYNSPLHF. In DNA, the CDR3 is TGTGCCAGCGGAGAACGGTCGGGTTATAATTCACCCCTCCACTTT.